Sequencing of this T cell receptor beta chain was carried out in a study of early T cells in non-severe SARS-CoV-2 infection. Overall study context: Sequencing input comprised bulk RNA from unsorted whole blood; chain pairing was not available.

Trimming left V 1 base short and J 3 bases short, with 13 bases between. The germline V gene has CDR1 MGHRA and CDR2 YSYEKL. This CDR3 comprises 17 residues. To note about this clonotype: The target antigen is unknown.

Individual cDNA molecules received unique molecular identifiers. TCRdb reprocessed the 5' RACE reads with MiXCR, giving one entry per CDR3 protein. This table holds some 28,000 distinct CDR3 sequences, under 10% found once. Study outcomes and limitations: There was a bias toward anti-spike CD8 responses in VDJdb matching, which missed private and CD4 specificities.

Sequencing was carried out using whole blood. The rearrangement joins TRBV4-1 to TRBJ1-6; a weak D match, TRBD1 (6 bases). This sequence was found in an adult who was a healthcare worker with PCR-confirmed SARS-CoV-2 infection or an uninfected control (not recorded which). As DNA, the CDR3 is TGCGCCAGCAGCCAAGCGCGACAGGATTACTATAATTCACCCCTCCACTTT. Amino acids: CASSQARQDYYNSPLHF.